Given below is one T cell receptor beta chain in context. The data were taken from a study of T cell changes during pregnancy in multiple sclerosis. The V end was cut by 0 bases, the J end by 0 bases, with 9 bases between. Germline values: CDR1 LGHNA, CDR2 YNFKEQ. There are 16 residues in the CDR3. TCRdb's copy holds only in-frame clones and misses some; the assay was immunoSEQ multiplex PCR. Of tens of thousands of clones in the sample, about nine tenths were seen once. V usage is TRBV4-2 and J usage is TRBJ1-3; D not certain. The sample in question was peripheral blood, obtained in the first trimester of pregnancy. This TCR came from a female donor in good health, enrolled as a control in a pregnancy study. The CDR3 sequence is CASSQEDSYSGNTIYF. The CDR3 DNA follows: TGTGCCAGCAGCCAAGAAGACTCCTACTCTGGAAACACCATATATTTT.